This T cell receptor beta chain was captured in a study of blood T cell repertoires in COVID-19. Study information: The United States, Italy and Spain provided the acute and convalescent COVID-19 samples.

CDR3 size: 15 residues. Trimming took 8 bases from V and 4 from J, leaving 18 bases between them. Original processing notes: From reference gene primer amplification, estimates of nucleated cell counts were derived. The protocol was immunoSEQ multiplex PCR, while the TCRdb copy is restricted to in-frame clones and leaves out a portion. V, J and clone size are taken as reported in that table, and D and trimming were inferred from the DNA itself. The sample gives about 500,000 clones, roughly nine tenths of which show up once; approximately 0.7% is in the top ten. A few counts support this clone. Which cohort a participant joined came from the clinical history participants gave.

Material for sequencing was PBMCs or T cells enriched from blood (not recorded which). The source of this sequence is a woman between 18 and 30 years old who had recovered from COVID-19. This chain uses TRBV23-1 with TRBJ1-3, with D perhaps TRBD1 (6 bases). TRBV23-1 falls under the ORF class, with uncertain function. The CDR3 spells CASGTGGAGGNTIYF. The CDR3 bases are TGCGCCAGCGGGACTGGGGGGGCAGGCGGAAACACCATATATTTT.